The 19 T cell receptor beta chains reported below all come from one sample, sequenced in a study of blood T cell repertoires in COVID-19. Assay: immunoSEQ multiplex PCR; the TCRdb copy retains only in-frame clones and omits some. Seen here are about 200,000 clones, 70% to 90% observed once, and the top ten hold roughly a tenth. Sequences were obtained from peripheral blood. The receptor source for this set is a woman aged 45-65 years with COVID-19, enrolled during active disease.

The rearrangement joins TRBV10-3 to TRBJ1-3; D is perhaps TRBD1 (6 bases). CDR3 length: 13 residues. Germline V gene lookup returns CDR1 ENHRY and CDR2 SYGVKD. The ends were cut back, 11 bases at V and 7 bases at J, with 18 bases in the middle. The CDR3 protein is CAVSPVTGNTIYF. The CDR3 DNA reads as TGTGCCGTCTCACCCGTAACAGGGAACACCATATATTTT.

For the CDR3, the DNA is TGTGCCAGCAGTCTCGGGGCCAGGGGGTACTTC. Translated: CASSLGARGYF. This sequence joins TRBV28 and TRBJ2-7, with a possible D match to TRBD1 (6 bases). CDR3 size: 11 residues. CDR1 is MDHEN and CDR2 is SYDVKM in the germline V gene. V dropped 5 bases and J dropped 12 bases, with 14 bases sitting between them.

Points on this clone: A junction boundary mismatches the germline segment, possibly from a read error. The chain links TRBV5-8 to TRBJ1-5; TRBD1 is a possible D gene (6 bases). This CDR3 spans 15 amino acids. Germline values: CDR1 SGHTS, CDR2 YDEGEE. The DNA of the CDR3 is TGTGCCAGCAGCTTTATTGGGGGGGCCAATCAGCTCCAGCATTTT. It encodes CASSFIGGANQLQHF.

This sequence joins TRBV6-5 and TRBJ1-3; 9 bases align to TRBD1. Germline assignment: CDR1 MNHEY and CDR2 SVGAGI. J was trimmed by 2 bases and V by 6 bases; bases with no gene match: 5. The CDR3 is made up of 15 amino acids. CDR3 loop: CASSYRQGAGNTIYF. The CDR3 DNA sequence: TGTGCCAGCAGCTATCGACAGGGGGCTGGAAACACCATATATTTT.

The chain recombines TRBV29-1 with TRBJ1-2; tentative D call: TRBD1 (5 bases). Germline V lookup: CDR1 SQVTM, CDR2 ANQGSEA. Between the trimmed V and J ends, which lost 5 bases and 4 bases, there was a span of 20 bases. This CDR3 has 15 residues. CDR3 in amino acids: CSVLTGQSRVYGYTF. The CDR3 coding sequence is TGCAGCGTTTTAACCGGACAATCCCGGGTCTATGGCTACACCTTC. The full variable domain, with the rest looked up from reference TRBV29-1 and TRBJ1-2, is SAVISQKPSRDICQRGTSLTIQCQVDSQVTMMFWYRQQPGQSLTLIATANQGSEATYESGFVIDKFPISRPNLTFSTLTVSNMSPEDSSIYLCSVLTGQSRVYGYTFGSGTRLTVV.

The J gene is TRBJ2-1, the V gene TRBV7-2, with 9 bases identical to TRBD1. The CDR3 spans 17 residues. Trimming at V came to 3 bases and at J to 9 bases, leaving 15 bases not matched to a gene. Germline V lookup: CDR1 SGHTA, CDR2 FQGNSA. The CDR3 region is CASSFFHGTGHSGEQFF. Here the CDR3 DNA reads TGTGCCAGCAGCTTCTTTCATGGGACAGGGCACTCTGGTGAGCAGTTCTTC.

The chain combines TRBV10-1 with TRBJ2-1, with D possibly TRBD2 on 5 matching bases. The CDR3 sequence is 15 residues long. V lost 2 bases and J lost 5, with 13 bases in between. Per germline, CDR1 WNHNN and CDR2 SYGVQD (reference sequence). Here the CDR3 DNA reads TGCGCCAGCAGTGAGGAGGGAGTCGGTAACAATGAGCAGTTCTTC. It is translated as CASSEEGVGNNEQFF.

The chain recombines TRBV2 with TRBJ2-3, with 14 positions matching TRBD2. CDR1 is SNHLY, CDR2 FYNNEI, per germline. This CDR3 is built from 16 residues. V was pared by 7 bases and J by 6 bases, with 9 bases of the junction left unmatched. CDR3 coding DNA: TGTGCCAGCAAGTCCGGACTAGCGGGGGGTGCGGATACGCAGTATTTT. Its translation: CASKSGLAGGADTQYF.

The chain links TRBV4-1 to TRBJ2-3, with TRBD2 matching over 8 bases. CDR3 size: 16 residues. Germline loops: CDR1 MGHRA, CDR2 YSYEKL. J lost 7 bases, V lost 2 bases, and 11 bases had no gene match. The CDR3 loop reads CASSQPTGGGRNTQYF. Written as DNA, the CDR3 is TGCGCCAGCAGCCAACCAACGGGGGGGGGAAGGAATACGCAGTATTTT.

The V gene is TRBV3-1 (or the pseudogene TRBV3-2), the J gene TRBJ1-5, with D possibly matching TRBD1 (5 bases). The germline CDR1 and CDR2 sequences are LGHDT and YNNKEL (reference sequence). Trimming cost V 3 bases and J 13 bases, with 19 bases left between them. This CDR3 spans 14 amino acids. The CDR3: CASSQSGLPGSQHF. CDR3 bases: TGTGCCAGCAGCCAGTCGGGACTCCCGGGATCGCAGCATTTT.

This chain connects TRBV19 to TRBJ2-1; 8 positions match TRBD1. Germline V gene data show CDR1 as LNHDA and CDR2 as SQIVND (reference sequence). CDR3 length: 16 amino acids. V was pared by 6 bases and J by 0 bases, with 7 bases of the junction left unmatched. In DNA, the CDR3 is TGTGCCAGTAGCTACCGACAGGGGAGCTCCTACAATGAGCAGTTCTTC. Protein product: CASSYRQGSSYNEQFF.

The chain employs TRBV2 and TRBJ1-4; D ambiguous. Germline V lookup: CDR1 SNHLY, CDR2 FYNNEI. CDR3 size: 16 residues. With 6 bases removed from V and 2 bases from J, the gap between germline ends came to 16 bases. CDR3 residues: CASRGLQAGTNEKLFF. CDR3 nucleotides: TGTGCCAGCAGGGGTCTTCAGGCGGGCACTAATGAAAAACTGTTTTTT. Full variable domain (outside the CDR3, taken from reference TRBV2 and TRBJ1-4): EPEVTQTPSHQVTQMGQEVILRCVPISNHLYFYWYRQILGQKVEFLVSFYNNEISEKSEIFDDQFSVERPDGSNFTLKIRSTKLEDSAMYFCASRGLQAGTNEKLFFGSGTQLSVL.

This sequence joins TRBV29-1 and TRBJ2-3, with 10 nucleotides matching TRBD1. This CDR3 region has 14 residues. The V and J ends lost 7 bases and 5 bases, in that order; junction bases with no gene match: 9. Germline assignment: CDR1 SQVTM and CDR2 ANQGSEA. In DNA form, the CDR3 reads TGCAGCGCCTCGGGACAGGGGTCCGTAGATACGCAGTATTTT. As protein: CSASGQGSVDTQYF.

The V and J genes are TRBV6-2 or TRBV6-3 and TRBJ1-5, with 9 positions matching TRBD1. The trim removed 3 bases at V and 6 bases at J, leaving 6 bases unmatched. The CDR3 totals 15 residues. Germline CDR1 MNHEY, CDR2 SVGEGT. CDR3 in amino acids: CASSYLQGAGQPQHF. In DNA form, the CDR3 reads TGTGCCAGCAGTTATCTACAGGGGGCGGGTCAGCCCCAGCATTTT.

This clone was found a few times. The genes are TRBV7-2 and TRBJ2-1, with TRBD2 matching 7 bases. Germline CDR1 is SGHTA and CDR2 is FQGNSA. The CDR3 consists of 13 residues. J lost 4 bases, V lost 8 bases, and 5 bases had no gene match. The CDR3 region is CASRGGGYNEQFF. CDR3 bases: TGTGCCAGCCGCGGCGGGGGTTACAATGAGCAGTTCTTC.

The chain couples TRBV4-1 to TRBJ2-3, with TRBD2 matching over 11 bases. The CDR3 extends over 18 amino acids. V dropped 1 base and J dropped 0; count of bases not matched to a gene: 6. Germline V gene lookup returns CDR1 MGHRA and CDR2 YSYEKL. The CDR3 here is CASSQVASGGSSTDTQYF. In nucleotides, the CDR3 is TGCGCCAGCAGCCAAGTAGCTAGCGGGGGGTCCAGCACAGATACGCAGTATTTT.

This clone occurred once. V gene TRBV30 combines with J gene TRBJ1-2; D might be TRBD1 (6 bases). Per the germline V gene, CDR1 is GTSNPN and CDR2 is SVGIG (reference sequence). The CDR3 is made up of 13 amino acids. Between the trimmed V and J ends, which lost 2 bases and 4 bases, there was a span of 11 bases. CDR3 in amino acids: CAWSLGGGYGYTF. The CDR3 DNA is TGTGCCTGGAGTCTAGGGGGGGGCTATGGCTACACCTTC.

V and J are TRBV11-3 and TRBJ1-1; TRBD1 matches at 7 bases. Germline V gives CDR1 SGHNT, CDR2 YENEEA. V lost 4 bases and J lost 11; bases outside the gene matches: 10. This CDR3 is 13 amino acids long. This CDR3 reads CASSSFEGAAAFF. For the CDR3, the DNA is TGTGCCAGCAGCTCCTTCGAGGGGGCAGCGGCTTTCTTT.

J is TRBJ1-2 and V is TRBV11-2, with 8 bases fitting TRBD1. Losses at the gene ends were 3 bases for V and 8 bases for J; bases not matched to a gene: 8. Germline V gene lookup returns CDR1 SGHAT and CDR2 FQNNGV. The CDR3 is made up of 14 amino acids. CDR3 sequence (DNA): TGTGCCAGCAGCTTGGACAGGGTCAACGGAGGCTACACCTTC. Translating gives CASSLDRVNGGYTF.